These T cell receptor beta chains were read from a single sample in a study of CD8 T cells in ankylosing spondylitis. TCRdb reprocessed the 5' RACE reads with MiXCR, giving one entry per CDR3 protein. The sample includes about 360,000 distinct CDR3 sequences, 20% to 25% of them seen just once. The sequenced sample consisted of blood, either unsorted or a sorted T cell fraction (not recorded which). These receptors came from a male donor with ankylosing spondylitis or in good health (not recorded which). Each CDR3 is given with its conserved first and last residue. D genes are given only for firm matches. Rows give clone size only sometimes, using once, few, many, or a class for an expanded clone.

cdr3_aa: CASSQGGANNEQFF
cdr3_nt: TGCGCCAGCAGCCAAGGGGGGGCGAACAATGAGCAGTTCTTC
j_call: TRBJ2-1
d_call: NA
clone_size: few
v_call: TRBV4-1

cdr3_aa: CASSVARGEVETQYF
cdr3_nt: TGTGCCAGCAGCGTTGCTCGGGGGGAAGTGGAGACCCAGTACTTC
j_call: TRBJ2-5
d_call: TRBD2
clone_size: few
v_call: TRBV9

cdr3_aa: CSVPGTAYPEQYF
cdr3_nt: TGCAGCGTTCCCGGGACGGCCTATCCCGAGCAGTACTTC
j_call: TRBJ2-7
d_call: NA
clone_size: few
v_call: TRBV29-1

cdr3_aa: CASSSLAGGGETQYF
cdr3_nt: TGTGCCAGCAGCTCACTAGCGGGGGGAGGAGAGACCCAGTACTTC
j_call: TRBJ2-5
d_call: TRBD2
clone_size: NA
v_call: TRBV7-9

cdr3_aa: CASSPAGTGNIQYF
cdr3_nt: TGCGCCAGCAGCCCAGCCGGGACGGGAAACATTCAGTACTTC
j_call: TRBJ2-4
d_call: NA
clone_size: NA
v_call: TRBV4-1

cdr3_aa: CSVETGENEQFF
cdr3_nt: TGCAGCGTTGAGACAGGGGAAAATGAGCAGTTCTTC
j_call: TRBJ2-1
d_call: TRBD1
clone_size: few
v_call: TRBV29-1

cdr3_aa: CASSLGLARDTQYF
cdr3_nt: TGTGCCAGCAGCTTGGGGCTAGCGAGAGATACGCAGTATTTT
j_call: TRBJ2-3
d_call: NA
clone_size: once
v_call: TRBV7-9

cdr3_aa: CASSFVADYEQYF
cdr3_nt: TGTGCCAGCAGTTTTGTGGCAGACTACGAGCAGTACTTC
j_call: TRBJ2-7
d_call: NA
clone_size: NA
v_call: TRBV12-3/TRBV12-4

cdr3_aa: CASSTPGGEQYF
cdr3_nt: TGTGCCAGCAGTACGCCAGGGGGCGAGCAGTACTTC
j_call: TRBJ2-7
d_call: TRBD1
clone_size: NA
v_call: TRBV4-2

cdr3_aa: CASSLQGSEQFF
cdr3_nt: TGTGCCAGCAGCCTACAGGGGTCTGAGCAGTTCTTC
j_call: TRBJ2-1
d_call: TRBD1
clone_size: NA
v_call: TRBV7-3

cdr3_aa: CASSQFSGTGNQETQYF
cdr3_nt: TGTGCCAGCAGCCAGTTCTCCGGGACAGGGAACCAAGAGACCCAGTACTTC
j_call: TRBJ2-5
d_call: TRBD1
clone_size: NA
v_call: TRBV3-1

cdr3_aa: CASSSRVGTEAFF
cdr3_nt: TGTGCCAGCAGTTCTCGGGTTGGAACTGAAGCTTTCTTT
j_call: TRBJ1-1
d_call: NA
clone_size: few
v_call: TRBV12-3/TRBV12-4

cdr3_aa: CSAPIPAIGLPSQYF
cdr3_nt: TGCAGTGCTCCTATCCCCGCTATAGGACTCCCCTCGCAGTACTTC
j_call: TRBJ2-5
d_call: NA
clone_size: many
v_call: TRBV20-1

cdr3_aa: CASKGQAGENNEQFF
cdr3_nt: TGTGCCAGCAAGGGCCAAGCGGGGGAAAACAATGAGCAGTTCTTC
j_call: TRBJ2-1
d_call: TRBD2
clone_size: NA
v_call: TRBV2

cdr3_aa: CASRLLAGQEQYF
cdr3_nt: TGCGCCAGCAGGCTGCTAGCGGGGCAAGAGCAGTACTTC
j_call: TRBJ2-7
d_call: TRBD2
clone_size: NA
v_call: TRBV5-1

cdr3_aa: CSVDGEWETQYF
cdr3_nt: TGCAGCGTTGACGGGGAATGGGAGACCCAGTACTTC
j_call: TRBJ2-5
d_call: NA
clone_size: few
v_call: TRBV29-1

cdr3_aa: CASSVDGGELSYNEQFF
cdr3_nt: TGTGCCAGCAGCGTAGATGGCGGGGAACTCTCCTACAATGAGCAGTTCTTC
j_call: TRBJ2-1
d_call: NA
clone_size: NA
v_call: TRBV9

cdr3_aa: CASTSDRVTWETQYF
cdr3_nt: TGTGCCAGCACCTCGGACAGGGTTACTTGGGAGACCCAGTACTTC
j_call: TRBJ2-5
d_call: TRBD1
clone_size: NA
v_call: TRBV28

cdr3_aa: CASDSGDSTDTQYF
cdr3_nt: TGTGCCAGCGATAGCGGGGACTCCACAGATACGCAGTATTTT
j_call: TRBJ2-3
d_call: TRBD2
clone_size: NA
v_call: TRBV12-3/TRBV12-4

cdr3_aa: CSVWTGLGEQYF
cdr3_nt: TGCAGCGTCTGGACGGGCCTAGGGGAGCAGTACTTC
j_call: TRBJ2-7
d_call: NA
clone_size: NA
v_call: TRBV29-1

cdr3_aa: CSVCVPSTGELFF
cdr3_nt: TGCAGCGTTTGCGTGCCGAGCACCGGGGAGCTGTTTTTT
j_call: TRBJ2-2
d_call: NA
clone_size: few
v_call: TRBV29-1

cdr3_aa: CASSHPLSSYEQYF
cdr3_nt: TGTGCCAGCAGCCACCCCTTGAGCTCCTACGAGCAGTACTTC
j_call: TRBJ2-7
d_call: NA
clone_size: few
v_call: TRBV3-1

cdr3_aa: CASSQEGGMDTQYF
cdr3_nt: TGCGCCAGCAGCCAAGAGGGTGGAATGGATACGCAGTATTTT
j_call: TRBJ2-3
d_call: NA
clone_size: NA
v_call: TRBV4-1

cdr3_aa: CASSFGGPEQYF
cdr3_nt: TGTGCCAGCAGCTTTGGAGGGCCCGAGCAGTACTTC
j_call: TRBJ2-7
d_call: NA
clone_size: many
v_call: TRBV12-3/TRBV12-4

cdr3_aa: CASSLLVTDTQYF
cdr3_nt: TGTGCCAGCAGCTTATTGGTGACAGATACGCAGTATTTT
j_call: TRBJ2-3
d_call: NA
clone_size: NA
v_call: TRBV7-9

cdr3_aa: CASSTPDRSGYEQYF
cdr3_nt: TGTGCCAGCAGTACCCCGGACAGGTCGGGCTACGAGCAGTACTTC
j_call: TRBJ2-7
d_call: TRBD1
clone_size: NA
v_call: TRBV27

cdr3_aa: CASSLLGGSQYF
cdr3_nt: TGTGCCAGCAGCTTATTAGGAGGGTCCCAGTACTTC
j_call: TRBJ2-5
d_call: NA
clone_size: NA
v_call: TRBV7-3

cdr3_aa: CASRTRRGGLPDEQFF
cdr3_nt: TGTGCCAGCAGAACACGGCGGGGGGGCCTGCCAGATGAGCAGTTCTTC
j_call: TRBJ2-1
d_call: TRBD2
clone_size: few
v_call: TRBV6-1

cdr3_aa: CASSAMLDTQYF
cdr3_nt: TGCGCCAGCAGTGCGATGTTGGATACGCAGTATTTT
j_call: TRBJ2-3
d_call: NA
clone_size: NA
v_call: TRBV10-2

cdr3_aa: CASDPRSLTYRRYGYTF
cdr3_nt: TGTGCCAGCGACCCCAGGTCGTTAACATATCGTCGCTATGGCTACACCTTC
j_call: TRBJ1-2
d_call: NA
clone_size: NA
v_call: TRBV12-3/TRBV12-4

cdr3_aa: CASSWISNHQETQYF
cdr3_nt: TGTGCCAGCAGTTGGATCTCTAATCACCAAGAGACCCAGTACTTC
j_call: TRBJ2-5
d_call: NA
clone_size: NA
v_call: TRBV12-3/TRBV12-4

cdr3_aa: CAWSVPRRSSYEQYF
cdr3_nt: TGTGCCTGGAGTGTACCAAGGAGGAGCTCCTACGAGCAGTACTTC
j_call: TRBJ2-7
d_call: NA
clone_size: NA
v_call: TRBV30

cdr3_aa: CASSQDRGKETQYF
cdr3_nt: TGCGCCAGCAGCCAAGATCGGGGTAAAGAGACCCAGTACTTC
j_call: TRBJ2-5
d_call: NA
clone_size: few
v_call: TRBV4-1

cdr3_aa: CASSLAGGGLETQYF
cdr3_nt: TGTGCCAGCAGTTTAGCCGGAGGGGGATTAGAGACCCAGTACTTC
j_call: TRBJ2-5
d_call: NA
clone_size: few
v_call: TRBV12-3/TRBV12-4

cdr3_aa: CASGLGEGGGNTGELFF
cdr3_nt: TGTGCTAGTGGTTTGGGAGAGGGCGGAGGTAACACCGGGGAGCTGTTTTTT
j_call: TRBJ2-2
d_call: NA
clone_size: NA
v_call: TRBV12-5

cdr3_aa: CASAGGLAGGTTTDTQYF
cdr3_nt: TGCGCCAGCGCCGGGGGACTAGCGGGGGGAACAACCACAGATACGCAGTATTTT
j_call: TRBJ2-3
d_call: TRBD2
clone_size: NA
v_call: TRBV5-1

cdr3_aa: CASSQAGGGEQYF
cdr3_nt: TGCGCCAGCAGCCAAGCCGGGGGCGGGGAGCAGTACTTC
j_call: TRBJ2-7
d_call: NA
clone_size: NA
v_call: TRBV4-1

cdr3_aa: CASSYSGLAGVGTPHDEQFF
cdr3_nt: TGTGCCAGCAGTTACTCGGGACTAGCGGGGGTGGGAACTCCTCATGATGAGCAGTTCTTC
j_call: TRBJ2-1
d_call: TRBD2
clone_size: few
v_call: TRBV6-2/TRBV6-3

cdr3_aa: CASSTFYNEQFF
cdr3_nt: TGTGCCAGCAGCACCTTCTACAATGAGCAGTTCTTC
j_call: TRBJ2-1
d_call: NA
clone_size: few
v_call: TRBV25-1

cdr3_aa: CASSANTIYF
cdr3_nt: TGTGCCAGCAGTGCAAACACCATATATTTT
j_call: TRBJ1-3
d_call: NA
clone_size: NA
v_call: TRBV6-1

cdr3_aa: CASSLIGTGEDTGELFF
cdr3_nt: TGTGCCAGCAGTTTAATTGGGACAGGGGAGGACACCGGGGAGCTGTTTTTT
j_call: TRBJ2-2
d_call: TRBD1
clone_size: NA
v_call: TRBV12-3/TRBV12-4

cdr3_aa: CSAREGRGGTEAFF
cdr3_nt: TGCAGTGCTAGAGAGGGTCGGGGAGGGACTGAAGCTTTCTTT
j_call: TRBJ1-1
d_call: NA
clone_size: few
v_call: TRBV20-1

cdr3_aa: CASSQVPGGAGGELFF
cdr3_nt: TGCGCCAGCAGCCAAGTTCCAGGGGGCGCGGGAGGGGAGCTGTTTTTT
j_call: TRBJ2-2
d_call: TRBD1
clone_size: NA
v_call: TRBV4-1

cdr3_aa: CASSSGSGTGWDEQYF
cdr3_nt: TGCGCCAGCAGCTCGGGTTCCGGGACAGGGTGGGACGAGCAGTACTTC
j_call: TRBJ2-7
d_call: TRBD1
clone_size: NA
v_call: TRBV5-1

cdr3_aa: CSDSDHNEQFF
cdr3_nt: TGCAGTGATAGTGACCACAATGAGCAGTTCTTC
j_call: TRBJ2-1
d_call: NA
clone_size: NA
v_call: TRBV20-1

cdr3_aa: CASSPQQGAFVETQYF
cdr3_nt: TGCGCCAGCAGCCCCCAACAGGGGGCGTTTGTAGAGACCCAGTACTTC
j_call: TRBJ2-5
d_call: TRBD1
clone_size: NA
v_call: TRBV4-1

cdr3_aa: CASSDPRGLVNTEAFF
cdr3_nt: TGTGCCAGCAGTGACCCAAGGGGGCTTGTTAACACTGAAGCTTTCTTT
j_call: TRBJ1-1
d_call: TRBD1
clone_size: NA
v_call: TRBV2

cdr3_aa: CSVEGTGMSGELFF
cdr3_nt: TGCAGCGTAGAAGGGACAGGGATGAGCGGGGAGCTGTTTTTT
j_call: TRBJ2-2
d_call: TRBD1
clone_size: many
v_call: TRBV29-1

cdr3_aa: CASSSYSGTENYGYTF
cdr3_nt: TGTGCCAGCAGTTCCTATTCCGGGACAGAGAACTATGGCTACACCTTC
j_call: TRBJ1-2
d_call: TRBD1
clone_size: NA
v_call: TRBV28

cdr3_aa: CASSDTPGQGTDTQYF
cdr3_nt: TGCGCCAGCAGCGATACTCCGGGACAGGGCACAGATACGCAGTATTTT
j_call: TRBJ2-3
d_call: TRBD1
clone_size: NA
v_call: TRBV5-1

cdr3_aa: CASSSRGGDNEQFF
cdr3_nt: TGCGCCAGCAGCTCTCGGGGCGGGGACAATGAGCAGTTCTTC
j_call: TRBJ2-1
d_call: NA
clone_size: few
v_call: TRBV4-1

cdr3_aa: CASRDYGYTF
cdr3_nt: TGTGCCAGTAGGGACTATGGCTACACCTTC
j_call: TRBJ1-2
d_call: NA
clone_size: NA
v_call: TRBV19

cdr3_aa: CSARDPGQLYEQYF
cdr3_nt: TGCAGTGCTAGAGATCCGGGACAGCTCTACGAGCAGTACTTC
j_call: TRBJ2-7
d_call: TRBD1
clone_size: NA
v_call: TRBV20-1

cdr3_aa: CASSFGTGEVETQYF
cdr3_nt: TGTGCCAGCAGTTTTGGGACAGGGGAGGTGGAGACCCAGTACTTC
j_call: TRBJ2-5
d_call: TRBD1
clone_size: few
v_call: TRBV12-3/TRBV12-4

cdr3_aa: CATSAGARNIQYF
cdr3_nt: TGTGCCACCTCCGCCGGGGCGCGAAACATTCAGTACTTC
j_call: TRBJ2-4
d_call: NA
clone_size: NA
v_call: TRBV6-1

cdr3_aa: CASSSGQGADTQYF
cdr3_nt: TGTGCCAGCAGCTCGGGACAGGGGGCAGATACGCAGTATTTT
j_call: TRBJ2-3
d_call: TRBD1
clone_size: many
v_call: TRBV7-8

cdr3_aa: CASSPRTGSPNEQYF
cdr3_nt: TGTGCCAGCAGCCCCCGGACAGGGTCCCCCAACGAGCAGTACTTC
j_call: TRBJ2-7
d_call: TRBD1
clone_size: few
v_call: TRBV7-9

cdr3_aa: CASSLWDSANTGELFF
cdr3_nt: TGTGCCAGCAGTTTATGGGACAGTGCGAACACCGGGGAGCTGTTTTTT
j_call: TRBJ2-2
d_call: TRBD1
clone_size: few
v_call: TRBV12-3/TRBV12-4

cdr3_aa: CSVEEGMNTEAFF
cdr3_nt: TGCAGCGTTGAAGAGGGGATGAACACTGAAGCTTTCTTT
j_call: TRBJ1-1
d_call: NA
clone_size: NA
v_call: TRBV29-1

cdr3_aa: CASSLWRQETQYF
cdr3_nt: TGTGCCAGCAGCCTGTGGAGGCAAGAGACCCAGTACTTC
j_call: TRBJ2-5
d_call: NA
clone_size: NA
v_call: TRBV7-2